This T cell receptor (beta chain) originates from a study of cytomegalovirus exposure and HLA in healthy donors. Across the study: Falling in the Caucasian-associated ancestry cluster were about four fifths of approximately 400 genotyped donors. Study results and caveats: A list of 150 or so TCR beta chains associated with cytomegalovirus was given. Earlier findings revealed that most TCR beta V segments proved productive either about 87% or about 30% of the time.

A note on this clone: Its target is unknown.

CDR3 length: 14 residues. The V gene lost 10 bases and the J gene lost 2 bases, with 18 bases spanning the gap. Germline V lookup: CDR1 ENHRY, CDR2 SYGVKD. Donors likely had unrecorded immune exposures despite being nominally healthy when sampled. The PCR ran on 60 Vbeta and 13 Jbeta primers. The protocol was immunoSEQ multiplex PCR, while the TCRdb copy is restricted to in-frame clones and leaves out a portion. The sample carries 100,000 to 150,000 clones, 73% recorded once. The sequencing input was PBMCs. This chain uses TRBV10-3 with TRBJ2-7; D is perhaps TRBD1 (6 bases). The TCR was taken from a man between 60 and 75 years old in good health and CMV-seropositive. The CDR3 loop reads CATQDSLVAYEQYF. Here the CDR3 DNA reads TGTGCCACCCAGGACAGTCTTGTGGCCTACGAGCAGTACTTC.